A selection of T cell receptor beta chains follows, all from one sample in a study of human T cells and chemical hapten exposure. TCRdb re-analysed the RACE reads in MiXCR, keeping a single row per CDR3 protein. The sample consists of about 84,000 distinct CDR3 sequences, approximately 10% of them appearing once. Sequencing used whole blood, obtained in connection with sensitization to the hapten diphenylcyclopropenone (DPC). The receptors shown here come from a woman in her forties or fifties with alopecia areata. Some clones in this sample may be carry-over from other donors' samples. Both conserved end residues are trimmed from each CDR3. D genes are given only for firm matches. Size values are once, few and many counts, or a class for expanded clones, and some rows have none.

>TRBV29-1|TRBD1|-
SVAGTGFYGYT
>TRBV18|TRBD1|-
ASSDRANYGYT
>TRBV20-1|-|many
SASGGQDTEAF
>TRBV12-3/TRBV12-4|TRBD1|many
ASSPRDRPHYGYT
>TRBV7-3|TRBD2|many
ASSLMAGVLGEQY
>TRBV5-4|TRBD2|many
ASSLGGAGVGTGELF
>TRBV7-3|-|many
ASRGDYSTDTQY
>TRBV5-5|TRBD2|few
ASSQTSGAPYEQY
>TRBV12-3/TRBV12-4|TRBD2|many
ASSLGTSGFDEQF
>TRBV20-1|-|few
SARDSSNQPQH